This T cell receptor (beta chain) appears in the sequencing data of a study of shared clonotypes between healthy human individuals. Regarding the study as a whole: Researchers found naive subsets generally carried larger estimated richness than memory subsets. Sample collection involved blood only; tissue repertoires are likely different. The study found lower generation probabilities in non-shared clonotypes than in those shared by all four donors.

With regard to this clone: Its antigen is currently unknown.

In the naive CD8 group, cells lacked CD45RO and were positively selected for CCR7, so terminally differentiated effector memory CD45RA+ cells were left out. All donors qualified as healthy HIV-negative adults and had experienced no recent acute infections or vaccinations. Per germline, CDR1 MNHEY and CDR2 SVGAGI. The J segment lost 2 bases and the V segment lost 2 bases, leaving 4 bases of the junction unmatched. This CDR3 is built from 15 residues. The table came from immunoSEQ multiplex PCR; TCRdb's copy has only in-frame clones and leaves some out. This repertoire shows about 2.2 million clones, about 92% found once; its top ten account for under 2%.

The chain employs TRBV6-5 and TRBJ2-7; 9 bases are a match to TRBD1. The sequencing sample was made of naive CD8+ T cells from PBMCs. This clonotype was sampled from a man younger than 35 in good health. Some clones in this sample may be carry-over from other donors' samples. The CDR3 region is CASSYGRTGAYEQYF. CDR3 nucleotides: TGTGCCAGCAGTTACGGCCGGACAGGGGCCTACGAGCAGTACTTC.